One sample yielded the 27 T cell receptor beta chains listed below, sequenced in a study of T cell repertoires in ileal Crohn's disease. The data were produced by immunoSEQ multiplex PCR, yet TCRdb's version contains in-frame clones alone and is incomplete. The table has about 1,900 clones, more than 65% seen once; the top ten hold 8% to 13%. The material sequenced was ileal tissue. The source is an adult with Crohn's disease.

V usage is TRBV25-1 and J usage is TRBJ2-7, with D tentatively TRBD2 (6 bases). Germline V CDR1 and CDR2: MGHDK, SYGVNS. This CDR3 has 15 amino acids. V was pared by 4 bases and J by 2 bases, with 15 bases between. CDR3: CASSGPGLLAYEQYF. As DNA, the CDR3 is TGTGCCAGCAGTGGACCGGGACTCCTTGCCTACGAGCAGTACTTC.

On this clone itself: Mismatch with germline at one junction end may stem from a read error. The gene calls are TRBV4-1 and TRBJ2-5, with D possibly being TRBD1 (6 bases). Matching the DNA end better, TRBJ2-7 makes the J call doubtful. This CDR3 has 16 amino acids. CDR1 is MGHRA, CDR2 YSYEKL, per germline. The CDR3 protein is CASGQTGGGASYEQYF. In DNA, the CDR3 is TGCGCCAGCGGCCAAACTGGTGGGGGCGCGAGCTACGAGCAGTACTTC.

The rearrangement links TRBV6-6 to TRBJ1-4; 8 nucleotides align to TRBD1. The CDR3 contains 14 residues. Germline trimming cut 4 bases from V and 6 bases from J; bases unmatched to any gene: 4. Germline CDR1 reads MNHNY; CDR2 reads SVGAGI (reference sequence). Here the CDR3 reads CASSSGGSDEKLFF. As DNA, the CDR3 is TGTGCCAGCAGTTCAGGGGGCTCGGATGAAAAACTGTTTTTT.

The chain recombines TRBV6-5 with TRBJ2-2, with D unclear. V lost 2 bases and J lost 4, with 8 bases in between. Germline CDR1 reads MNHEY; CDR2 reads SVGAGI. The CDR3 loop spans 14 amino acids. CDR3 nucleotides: TGTGCCAGCAGTTACGATTCCGGCACCGGGGAGCTGTTTTTT. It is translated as CASSYDSGTGELFF.

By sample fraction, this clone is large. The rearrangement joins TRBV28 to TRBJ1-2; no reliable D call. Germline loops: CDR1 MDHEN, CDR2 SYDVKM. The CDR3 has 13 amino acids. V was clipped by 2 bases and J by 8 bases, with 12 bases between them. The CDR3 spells CASSLGRTYGYTF. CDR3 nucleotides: TGTGCCAGCAGTTTAGGGCGGACTTACGGCTACACCTTC.

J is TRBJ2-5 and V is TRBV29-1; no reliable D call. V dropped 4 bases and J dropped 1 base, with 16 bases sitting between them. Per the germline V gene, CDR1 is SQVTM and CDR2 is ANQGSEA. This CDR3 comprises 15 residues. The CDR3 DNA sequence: TGCAGCGTTGCATCGCCAGCGACTTCCCAAGAGACCCAGTACTTC. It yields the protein CSVASPATSQETQYF.

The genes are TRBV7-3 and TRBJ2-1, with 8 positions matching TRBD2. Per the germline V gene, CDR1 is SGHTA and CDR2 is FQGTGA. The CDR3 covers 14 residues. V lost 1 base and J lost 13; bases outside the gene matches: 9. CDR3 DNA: TGTGCCAGCAGCTTAAACAACGGGCGGGGGGCCCAGTTCTTC. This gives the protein CASSLNNGRGAQFF.

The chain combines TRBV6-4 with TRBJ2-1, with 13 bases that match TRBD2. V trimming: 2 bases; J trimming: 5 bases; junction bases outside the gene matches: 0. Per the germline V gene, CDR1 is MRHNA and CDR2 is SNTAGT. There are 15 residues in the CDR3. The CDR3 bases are TGTGCCAGCAGTGACGGACTAGCGGGAGACAATGAGCAGTTCTTC. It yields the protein CASSDGLAGDNEQFF.

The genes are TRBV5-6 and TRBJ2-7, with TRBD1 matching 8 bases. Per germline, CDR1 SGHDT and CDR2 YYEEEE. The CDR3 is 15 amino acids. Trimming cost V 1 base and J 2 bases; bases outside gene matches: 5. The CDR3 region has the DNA TGTGCCAGCAGCTTGCGGGACAGGAGAGCCTACGAGCAGTACTTC. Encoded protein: CASSLRDRRAYEQYF. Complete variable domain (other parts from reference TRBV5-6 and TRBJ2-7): DAGVTQSPTHLIKTRGQQVTLRCSPKSGHDTVSWYQQALGQGPQFIFQYYEEEERQRGNFPDRFSGHQFPNYSSELNVNALLLGDSALYLCASSLRDRRAYEQYFGPGTRLTVT.

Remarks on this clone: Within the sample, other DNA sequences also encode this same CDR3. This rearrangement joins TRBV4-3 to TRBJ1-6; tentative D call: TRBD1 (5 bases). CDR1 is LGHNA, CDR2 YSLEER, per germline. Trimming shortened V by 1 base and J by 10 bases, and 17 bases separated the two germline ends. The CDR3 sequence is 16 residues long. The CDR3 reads CASSQGRAGISSPLHF. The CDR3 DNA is TGCGCCAGCAGCCAAGGAAGGGCAGGGATAAGCTCACCCCTCCACTTT.

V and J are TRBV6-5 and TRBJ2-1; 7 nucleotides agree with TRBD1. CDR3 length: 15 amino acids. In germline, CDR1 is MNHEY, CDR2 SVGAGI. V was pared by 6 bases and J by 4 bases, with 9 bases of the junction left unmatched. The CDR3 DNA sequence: TGTGCCAGCAGAAAGGGACAGAGCACGTACAATGAGCAGTTCTTC. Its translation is CASRKGQSTYNEQFF.

The CDR3 nucleotides read TGTGCCAGCAGCTTAGGGGCGGGGGGGTTGGAGACCCAGTACTTC. It encodes CASSLGAGGLETQYF. The V and J genes are TRBV7-3 and TRBJ2-5; the match to TRBD2 covers 9 bases. This CDR3 comprises 15 residues. V lost 2 bases and J lost 5; bases outside the gene matches: 6. The germline V gene encodes CDR1 SGHTA and CDR2 FQGTGA.

This chain's CDR3 is CASSANTATGIYEQYF. The CDR3 nucleotides read TGTGCCAGCAGCGCCAATACGGCCACAGGCATCTACGAGCAGTACTTC. The chain links TRBV9 to TRBJ2-7, with a weak D call TRBD1 (5 bases). CDR1 SGDLS and CDR2 YYNGEE come from the germline V gene. This CDR3 comprises 16 residues. V was cut by 3 bases and J by 3 bases, with 19 bases left in between.

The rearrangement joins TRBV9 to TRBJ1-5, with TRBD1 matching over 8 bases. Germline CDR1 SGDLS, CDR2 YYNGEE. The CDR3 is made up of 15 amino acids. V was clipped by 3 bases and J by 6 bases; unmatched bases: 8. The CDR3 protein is CASSEGDRRGQPQHF. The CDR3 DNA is TGTGCCAGCAGCGAGGGGGACAGGAGGGGTCAGCCCCAGCATTTT.

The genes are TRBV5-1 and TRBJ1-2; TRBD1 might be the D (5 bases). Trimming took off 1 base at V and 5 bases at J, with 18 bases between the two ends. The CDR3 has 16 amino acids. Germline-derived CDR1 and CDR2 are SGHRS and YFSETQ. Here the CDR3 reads CASSLTLDGGWYGYTF. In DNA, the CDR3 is TGCGCCAGCAGCTTGACCCTAGACGGGGGATGGTATGGCTACACCTTC. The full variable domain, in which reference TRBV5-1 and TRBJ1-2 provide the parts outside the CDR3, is KAGVTQTPRYLIKTRGQQVTLSCSPISGHRSVSWYQQTPGQGLQFLFEYFSETQRNKGNFPGRFSGRQFSNSRSEMNVSTLELGDSALYLCASSLTLDGGWYGYTFGSGTRLTVV.

In DNA, the CDR3 is TGTGCCAGCAGTTTTAGCGGGGAATCCTACAATGAGCAGTTCTTC. Its translation is CASSFSGESYNEQFF. The chain combines TRBV6-4 with TRBJ2-1; 8 bases are shared with TRBD2. The V and J ends lost 5 bases and 1 base, in that order; junction bases with no gene match: 4. Germline CDR1 MRHNA, CDR2 SNTAGT. The CDR3 has 15 amino acids.

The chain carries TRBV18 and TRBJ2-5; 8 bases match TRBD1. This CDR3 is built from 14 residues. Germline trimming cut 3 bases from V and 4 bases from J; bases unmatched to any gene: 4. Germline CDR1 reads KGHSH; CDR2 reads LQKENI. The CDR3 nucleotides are TGTGCCAGCTCACCGAGACAGGGGCGAGAGACCCAGTACTTC. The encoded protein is CASSPRQGRETQYF. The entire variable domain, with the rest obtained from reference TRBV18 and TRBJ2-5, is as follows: NAGVMQNPRHLVRRRGQEARLRCSPMKGHSHVYWYRQLPEEGLKFMVYLQKENIIDESGMPKERFSAEFPKEGPSILRIQQVVRGDSAAYFCASSPRQGRETQYFGPGTRLLVL.

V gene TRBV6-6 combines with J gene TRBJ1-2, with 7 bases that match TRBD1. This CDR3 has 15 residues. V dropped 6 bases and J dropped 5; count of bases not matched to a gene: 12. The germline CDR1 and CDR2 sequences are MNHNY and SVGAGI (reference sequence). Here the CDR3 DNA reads TGTGCCAGCAGACAACAGGGGCCCTTCCTGTATGGCTACACCTTC. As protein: CASRQQGPFLYGYTF.

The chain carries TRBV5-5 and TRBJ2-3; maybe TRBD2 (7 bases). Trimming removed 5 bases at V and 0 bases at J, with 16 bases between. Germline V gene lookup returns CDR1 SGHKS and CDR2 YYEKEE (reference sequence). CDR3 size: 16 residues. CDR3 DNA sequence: TGTGCCAGCAGGGTGAGGGGGGGGGCGAGCACAGATACGCAGTATTTT. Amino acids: CASRVRGGASTDTQYF.

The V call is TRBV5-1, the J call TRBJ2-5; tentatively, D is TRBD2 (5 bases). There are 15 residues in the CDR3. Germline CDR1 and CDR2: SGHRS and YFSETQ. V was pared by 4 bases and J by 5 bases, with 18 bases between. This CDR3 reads CASSLVAGVGETQYF. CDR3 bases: TGCGCCAGCAGCCTAGTAGCCGGGGTTGGGGAGACCCAGTACTTC.

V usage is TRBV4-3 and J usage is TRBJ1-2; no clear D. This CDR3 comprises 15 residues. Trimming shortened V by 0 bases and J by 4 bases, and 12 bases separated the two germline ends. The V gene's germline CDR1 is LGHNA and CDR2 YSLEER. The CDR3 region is CASSQELQSAYGYTF. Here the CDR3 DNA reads TGCGCCAGCAGCCAAGAGCTGCAGAGCGCCTATGGCTACACCTTC.

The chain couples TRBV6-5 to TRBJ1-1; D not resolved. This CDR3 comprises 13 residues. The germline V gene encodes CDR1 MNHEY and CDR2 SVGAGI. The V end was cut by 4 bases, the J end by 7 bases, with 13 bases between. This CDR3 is CASSSLGVGEAFF. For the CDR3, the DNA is TGTGCCAGCAGTTCCCTCGGAGTTGGTGAAGCTTTCTTT.

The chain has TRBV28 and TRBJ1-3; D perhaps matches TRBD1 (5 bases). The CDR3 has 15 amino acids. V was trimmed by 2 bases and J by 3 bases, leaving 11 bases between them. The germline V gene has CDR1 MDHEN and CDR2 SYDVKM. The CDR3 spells CASSLRQTYGNTIYF. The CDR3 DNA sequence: TGTGCCAGCAGTTTACGACAGACCTATGGAAACACCATATATTTT.

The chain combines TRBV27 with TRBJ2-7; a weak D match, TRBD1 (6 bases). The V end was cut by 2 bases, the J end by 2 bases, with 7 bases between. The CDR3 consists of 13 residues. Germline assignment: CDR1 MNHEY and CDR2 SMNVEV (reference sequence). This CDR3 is CASSLKGAYEQYF. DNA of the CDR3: TGTGCCAGCAGTTTAAAGGGGGCCTACGAGCAGTACTTC.

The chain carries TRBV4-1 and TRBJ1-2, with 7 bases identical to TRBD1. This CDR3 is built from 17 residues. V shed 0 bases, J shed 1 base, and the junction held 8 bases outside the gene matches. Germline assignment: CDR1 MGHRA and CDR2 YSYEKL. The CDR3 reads CASSQDEGANYNYGYTF. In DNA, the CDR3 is TGCGCCAGCAGCCAAGATGAGGGGGCTAATTATAACTATGGCTACACCTTC.

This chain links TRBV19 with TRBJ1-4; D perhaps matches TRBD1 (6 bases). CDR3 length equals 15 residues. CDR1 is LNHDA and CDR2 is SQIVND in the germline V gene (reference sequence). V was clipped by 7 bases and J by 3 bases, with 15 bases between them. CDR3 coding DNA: TGTGCCAGTACCCAGGTCGACAGGCCTAATGAAAAACTGTTTTTT. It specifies CASTQVDRPNEKLFF.

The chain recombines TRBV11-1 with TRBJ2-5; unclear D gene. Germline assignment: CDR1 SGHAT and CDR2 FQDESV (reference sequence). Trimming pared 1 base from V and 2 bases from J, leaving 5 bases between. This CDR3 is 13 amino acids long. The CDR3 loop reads CASSLGVQETQYF. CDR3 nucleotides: TGTGCCAGCAGCTTAGGAGTACAAGAGACCCAGTACTTC.